Below, 3 T cell receptor beta chains from the same sample are listed, as sequenced in a study of T-cell reconstitution after alpha-beta-depleted transplantation in children. The authors prepared the TCRbeta library with unique molecular identifiers. MiXCR, applied by TCRdb to the PCR reads, yields one record per CDR3 protein. This sample has about 440,000 distinct CDR3 sequences; around two fifths occur once, and the top ten carry under 35%. This specimen consisted of PBMCs, obtained before TCRalphabeta/CD19-depleted stem cell transplant. The receptors come from a girl aged 2 to 10 with aplastic anemia, due to receive a stem cell transplant.

The chain carries TRBV20-1 and TRBJ2-1; 14 bases agree with TRBD2. The CDR3 consists of 17 residues. V dropped 0 bases and J dropped 3; count of bases not matched to a gene: 4. Germline V gene lookup returns CDR1 DFQATT and CDR2 SNEGSKA (reference sequence). The chain's CDR3 is CSARDWTSGRFYNEQFF. CDR3 nucleotides: TGCAGTGCTAGAGATTGGACTAGCGGGAGGTTCTACAATGAGCAGTTCTTC.

J is TRBJ2-1 and V is TRBV7-7; D assignment may be TRBD1 or TRBD2 (5 bases each). V was shortened by 5 bases and J by 8 bases, with 16 bases between the two germline ends. Per germline, CDR1 SSHAT and CDR2 FNYEAQ (reference sequence). This CDR3 is built from 14 residues. CDR3 region: CASSPGPRGDEQFF. For the CDR3, the DNA is TGTGCCAGCAGCCCCGGACCTAGAGGGGATGAGCAGTTCTTC.

The sample holds a few counts of this clonotype. This sequence joins TRBV5-1 and TRBJ2-2; D unresolved. This CDR3 contains 15 residues. V was cut by 0 bases and J by 0 bases, with 6 bases left in between. The germline V gene has CDR1 SGHRS and CDR2 YFSETQ. This CDR3 reads CASSLAGSNTGELFF. In nucleotides, the CDR3 is TGCGCCAGCAGCTTGGCAGGTTCGAACACCGGGGAGCTGTTTTTT.